This TCR beta chain derives from a study of CD8 T cells in ankylosing spondylitis. Points from the study as a whole: The authors reported significant enrichment of disease-linked clones in matched ankylosing spondylitis synovial fluid. In reactive arthritis synovial fluid and blood, some motif variants had been reported before.

The germline CDR1 and CDR2 sequences are DFQATT and SNEGSKA (reference sequence). The CDR3 sequence is 15 residues long. The V gene lost 8 bases and the J gene lost 1 base, with 19 bases spanning the gap. There are a few counts of this clonotype. Its antigen remains unidentified. Using its own MiXCR run on the 5' RACE reads, TCRdb lists one record per CDR3 protein. There are 290,000 or so distinct CDR3 sequences in the sample; less than 25% occur only once, and roughly 3.6% lies in the top ten. Sample: blood, either unsorted or a sorted T cell fraction (not recorded which). V usage is TRBV20-1 and J usage is TRBJ2-3; D is undetermined. This TCR derives from a female donor with ankylosing spondylitis or in good health (not recorded which). The CDR3 loop reads CSPWSALLGTDTQYF. The DNA for the CDR3 is TGCAGTCCCTGGTCAGCCCTTTTGGGCACAGATACGCAGTATTTT.